The T cell receptor (beta chain) described here comes from a study of metastatic and nonmetastatic thyroid tumors. Study-wide results and limits: It was reportedly found that TCR beta diversity was significantly higher in malignant thyroid tumors than in benign nodules, a difference seen in both blood and tumor samples.

With MiXCR, TCRdb called clones anew from the PCR reads. The table lists around 21,000 clones, 15% to 20% of them singletons. The CDR3 runs 13 residues. Trimming removed 4 bases from V and 7 bases from J, with 12 bases in between. Germline CDR1 is MRHNA and CDR2 is SNTAGT. Treatment of any kind had been given to no patient before thyroid surgery. This clone was seen a handful of times. The antigen remains unidentified. Possible read error: a much larger clone is one base away. The V call is TRBV6-4, the J call TRBJ2-3; D not certain. The sample consisted of blood. The sequence came from a male donor with papillary thyroid cancer or a benign thyroid nodule (not recorded which). Some clones in this sample may be carry-over from other donors' samples. The CDR3 region is CASSVDSAYTQYF. DNA for the CDR3: TGTGCCAGCAGTGTTGACTCCGCATATACGCAGTATTTT.